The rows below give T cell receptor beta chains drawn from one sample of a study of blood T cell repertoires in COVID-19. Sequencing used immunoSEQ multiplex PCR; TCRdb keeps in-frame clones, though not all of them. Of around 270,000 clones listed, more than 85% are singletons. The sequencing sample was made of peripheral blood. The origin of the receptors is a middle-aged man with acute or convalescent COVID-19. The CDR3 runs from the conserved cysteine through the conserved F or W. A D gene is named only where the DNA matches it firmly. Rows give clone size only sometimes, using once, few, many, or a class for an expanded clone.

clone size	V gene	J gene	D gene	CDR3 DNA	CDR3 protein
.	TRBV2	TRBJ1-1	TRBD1	TGTGCCAGCAGTGAAAAGGGGACAGGGAACACTGAAGCTTTCTTT	CASSEKGTGNTEAFF
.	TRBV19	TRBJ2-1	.	TGTGCCAGTAGTTATAACTTCCGGGGGTACAATGAGCAGTTCTTC	CASSYNFRGYNEQFF
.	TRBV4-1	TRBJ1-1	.	TGCGCCAGCAGCCGAGCAGGGGAAGGACCTGAAGCTTTCTTT	CASSRAGEGPEAFF
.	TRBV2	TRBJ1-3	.	TGTGCCAGCAGCCCGACTAGGCCACGCGGAAACACCATATATTTT	CASSPTRPRGNTIYF
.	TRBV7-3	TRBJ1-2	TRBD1	TGTGCCAGCAGCTTACCAGGGGGTGAAGGCTACACCTTC	CASSLPGGEGYTF
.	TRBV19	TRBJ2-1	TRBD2	TGTGCCAGTAGTATAGGCAGGAGACTAGCGGGAAATGAGCAGTTCTTC	CASSIGRRLAGNEQFF
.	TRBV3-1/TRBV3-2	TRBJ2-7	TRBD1	TGTGCCAGCAGCCAAGTGCCCAGGGGGCAGTACGAGCAGTACTTC	CASSQVPRGQYEQYF
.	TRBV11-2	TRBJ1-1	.	TGTGCCAGCAGCCACCCCGGTTTCGTCGACACTGAAGCTTTCTTT	CASSHPGFVDTEAFF
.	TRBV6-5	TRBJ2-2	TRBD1	TGTGCCAGCAGCCGGAGGGACAGGGACACCGGGGAGCTGTTTTTT	CASSRRDRDTGELFF
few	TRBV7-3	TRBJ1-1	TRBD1	TGTGCCAGCAGCTTAATACCGGGACAGGGGGTGGCTTTCTTT	CASSLIPGQGVAFF
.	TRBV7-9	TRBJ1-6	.	TGTGCCAGCAGCTTAGCAGGGGCTAATTCACCCCTCCACTTT	CASSLAGANSPLHF
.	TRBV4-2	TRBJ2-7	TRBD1	TGTGCCAGCAGCCAAGGGTGGGACAGTTCCTACGAGCAGTACTTC	CASSQGWDSSYEQYF
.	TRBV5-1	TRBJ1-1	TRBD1	TGCGCCAGCAGCTTGACAGGGGATTACACTGAAGCTTTCTTT	CASSLTGDYTEAFF
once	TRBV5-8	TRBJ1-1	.	TGTGCCAGCAGCTTGGTTTCCCAAAAAGCTTTCTTT	CASSLVSQKAFF
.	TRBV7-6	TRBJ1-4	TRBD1	TGTGCCAGCAGCCGGACGACAGGGGTCCGGGAAAAACTGTTTTTT	CASSRTTGVREKLFF
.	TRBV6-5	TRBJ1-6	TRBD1	TGTGCCAGCAGTCCCCCGGGACAGTATAATTCACCCCTCCACTTT	CASSPPGQYNSPLHF
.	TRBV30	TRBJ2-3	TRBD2	TGTGCCTGGAGTTTTCAGCGGGGATACACAGATACGCAGTATTTT	CAWSFQRGYTDTQYF
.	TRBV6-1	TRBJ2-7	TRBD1	TGTGCCAGCAGTGTCAGGTCGGGGACAGGGGGTTCCTACGAGCAGTACTTC	CASSVRSGTGGSYEQYF
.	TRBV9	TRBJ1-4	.	TGTGCCAGCAGCGTAGAAGAGAGTAATGAAAAACTGTTTTTT	CASSVEESNEKLFF
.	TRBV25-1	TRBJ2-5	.	TGTGCCAGCAGTGAATTCTACAGGGAAGAGACCCAGTACTTC	CASSEFYREETQYF
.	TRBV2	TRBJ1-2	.	TGTGCCAGCAGCTTCAGGTCCCCTCTTGGCTACACCTTC	CASSFRSPLGYTF
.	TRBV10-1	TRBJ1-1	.	TGCGCCAGCAGTGAGTCTATCCGCGCGAACACTGAAGCTTTCTTT	CASSESIRANTEAFF
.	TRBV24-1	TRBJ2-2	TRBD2	TGTGCCGTCAGCGGGGGGGCCCTCACCGGGGAGCTGTTTTTT	CAVSGGALTGELFF
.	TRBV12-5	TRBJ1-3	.	TGTGCTAGTGGTTTGTGGGGCGCACGGAACACCATATATTTT	CASGLWGARNTIYF
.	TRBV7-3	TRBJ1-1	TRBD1	TGTGCCAGCAGCGTAAGAGGACAGGGAAGGGATGAAGCTTTCTTT	CASSVRGQGRDEAFF
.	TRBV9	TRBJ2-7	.	TGTGCCAGCAGCCCTAGACCTCGACCCGAAACCGGACAGTACTTC	CASSPRPRPETGQYF
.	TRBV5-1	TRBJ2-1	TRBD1	TGCGCCAGCAGCTTGGGGACAGGTTCGATCAATGAGCAGTTCTTC	CASSLGTGSINEQFF
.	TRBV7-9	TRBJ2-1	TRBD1	TGTGCCAGCAACTTTCAGGGGGAAAAGTACAATGAGCAGTTCTTC	CASNFQGEKYNEQFF
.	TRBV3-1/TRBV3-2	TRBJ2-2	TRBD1	TGTGCCAGCAGCGCCCGACAGGGGGCGCGCACCGGGGAGCTGTTTTTT	CASSARQGARTGELFF
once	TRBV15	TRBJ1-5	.	TGTGCCACCAGCCGTGGGAGAAATCAGCCCCAGCATTTT	CATSRGRNQPQHF
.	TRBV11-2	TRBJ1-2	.	TGTGCCAGCAGCTTCTCCCGGGACATAAACTATGGCTACACCTTC	CASSFSRDINYGYTF
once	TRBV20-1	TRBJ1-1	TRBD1	TGCACCGGACAGGGGGACACTGAAGCTTTCTTT	CTGQGDTEAFF
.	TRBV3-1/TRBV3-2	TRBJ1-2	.	TGTGCCAGCAGCCAAACGGGGGGCGCGGACTATGGCTACACCTTC	CASSQTGGADYGYTF
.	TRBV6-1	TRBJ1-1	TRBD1	TGTGCCAGCAGTGGAAACCCGGGACAGGGTGATCGCACTGAAGCTTTCTTT	CASSGNPGQGDRTEAFF
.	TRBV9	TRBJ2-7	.	TGTGCCAGCTCCAGGGTGGGGTCCTACGAGCAGTACTTC	CASSRVGSYEQYF
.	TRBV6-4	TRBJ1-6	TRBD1	TGTGCCAGCAGTTCCGGGACAGCCTATAATTCACCCCTCCACTTT	CASSSGTAYNSPLHF
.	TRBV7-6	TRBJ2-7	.	TGTGCCAGCAGCCGGAGCAGGCTGAGGGTACTCTCCTACGAGCAGTACTTC	CASSRSRLRVLSYEQYF
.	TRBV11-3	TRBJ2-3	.	TGTGCCAGCAGCTTACAGGGGGGAGATACGCAGTATTTT	CASSLQGGDTQYF
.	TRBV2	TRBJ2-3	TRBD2	TGTGCCAGCAAGCTAGCGGGGTTGACAGATACGCAGTATTTT	CASKLAGLTDTQYF
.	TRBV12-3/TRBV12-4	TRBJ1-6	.	TGTGCCAGCAGTCCGGAGTCAGTTTCACCCCTCCACTTT	CASSPESVSPLHF
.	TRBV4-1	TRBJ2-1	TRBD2	TGCGCCAGCAGCCAAGATCTGGGAGGGAATGAGCAGTTCTTC	CASSQDLGGNEQFF
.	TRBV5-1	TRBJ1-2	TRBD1	TGCGCCAGCAGCTTCAACAGGGGGATAGGCTACACCTTC	CASSFNRGIGYTF
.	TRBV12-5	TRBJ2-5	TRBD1	TGTGCTAGTGGTTGGACAGGGTTGGAGCAAGAGACCCAGTACTTC	CASGWTGLEQETQYF
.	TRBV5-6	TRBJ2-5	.	TGTGCCAGCAGCCCCATGACAGGCGGTGGGACCCAGTACTTC	CASSPMTGGGTQYF
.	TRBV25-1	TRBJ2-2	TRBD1	TGTGCCAGCAGTGAAAGAGGGGGACAGGGAATTAACACCGGGGAGCTGTTTTTT	CASSERGGQGINTGELFF
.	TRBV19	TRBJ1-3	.	TGTGCCAGTATCCCACCCCCGGTAGCAGGAAACACCATATATTTT	CASIPPPVAGNTIYF
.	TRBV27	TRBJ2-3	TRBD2	TGTGCCAGCAGTTCTTACGGGGGGGCAAGAGATACGCAGTATTTT	CASSSYGGARDTQYF
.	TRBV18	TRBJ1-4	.	TGTGCCAGCTCGCCACCTAACAGGGTTTTAACTAATGAAAAACTGTTTTTT	CASSPPNRVLTNEKLFF